This T cell receptor beta chain was profiled in a study of blood T cell repertoires in COVID-19. Study-wide context: T cells, B-cell-depleted T cells, or PBMCs provided the cDNA or gDNA that served as material.

The authors' processing: Cell counts per sample came from amplifying reference gene primers. Measured with immunoSEQ multiplex PCR; TCRdb has only the in-frame clones, and not every one. V and J calls and clone size are copied from that table; D and trimming were computed from the DNA. The data contain more than 110,000 clones, approximately 90% of them singletons. Trimming stripped 1 base from V and 0 bases from J, with 10 bases between. CDR3 size: 16 residues. Looked up from germline, CDR1 is LGHDT and CDR2 is YNNKEL (reference sequence). The J gene is TRBJ2-1, the V gene TRBV3-1 (or the pseudogene TRBV3-2); D perhaps matches TRBD2 (6 bases). The receptor comes from a man in his fifties or sixties with active or convalescent COVID-19. Sample: peripheral blood. The CDR3, as DNA: TGTGCCAGCAGCCAAGGTAGCGGCTACTCCTACAATGAGCAGTTCTTC. Its protein product is CASSQGSGYSYNEQFF.